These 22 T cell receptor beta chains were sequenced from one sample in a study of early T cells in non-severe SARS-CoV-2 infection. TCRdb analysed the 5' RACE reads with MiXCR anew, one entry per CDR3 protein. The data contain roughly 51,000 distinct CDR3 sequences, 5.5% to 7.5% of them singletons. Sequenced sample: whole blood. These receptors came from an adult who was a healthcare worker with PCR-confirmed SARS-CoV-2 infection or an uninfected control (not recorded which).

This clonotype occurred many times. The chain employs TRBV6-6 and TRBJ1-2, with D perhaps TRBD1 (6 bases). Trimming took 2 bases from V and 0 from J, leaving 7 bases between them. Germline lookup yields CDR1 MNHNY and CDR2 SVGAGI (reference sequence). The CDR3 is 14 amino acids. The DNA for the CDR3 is TGTGCCAGCAGTTACGGGGACACTAACTATGGCTACACCTTC. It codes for CASSYGDTNYGYTF.

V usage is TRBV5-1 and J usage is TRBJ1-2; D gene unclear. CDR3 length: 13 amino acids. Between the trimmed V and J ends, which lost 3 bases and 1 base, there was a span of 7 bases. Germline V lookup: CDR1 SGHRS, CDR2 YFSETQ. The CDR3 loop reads CASSSLINYGYTF. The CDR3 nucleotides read TGCGCCAGCAGCTCTTTGATTAACTATGGCTACACCTTC.

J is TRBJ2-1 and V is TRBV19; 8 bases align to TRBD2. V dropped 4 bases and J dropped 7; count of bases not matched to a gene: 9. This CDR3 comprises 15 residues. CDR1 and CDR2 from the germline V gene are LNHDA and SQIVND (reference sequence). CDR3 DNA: TGTGCCAGTAGTAACGGGGGGGGCCTGGATAATGAGCAGTTCTTC. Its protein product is CASSNGGGLDNEQFF.

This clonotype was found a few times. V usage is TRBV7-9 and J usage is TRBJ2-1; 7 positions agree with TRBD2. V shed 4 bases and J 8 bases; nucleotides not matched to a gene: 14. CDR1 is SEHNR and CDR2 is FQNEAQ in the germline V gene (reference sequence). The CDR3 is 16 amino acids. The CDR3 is CASSSVRGLAVDEQFF. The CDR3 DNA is TGTGCCAGCAGCTCAGTGCGTGGGCTAGCGGTGGATGAGCAGTTCTTC.

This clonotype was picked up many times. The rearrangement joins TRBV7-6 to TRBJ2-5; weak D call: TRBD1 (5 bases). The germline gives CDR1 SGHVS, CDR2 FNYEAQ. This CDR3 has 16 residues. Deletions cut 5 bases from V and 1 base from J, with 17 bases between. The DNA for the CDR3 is TGTGCCAGCAGCAACTCCGTGACAGCCGTCCAAGAGACCCAGTACTTC. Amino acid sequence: CASSNSVTAVQETQYF.

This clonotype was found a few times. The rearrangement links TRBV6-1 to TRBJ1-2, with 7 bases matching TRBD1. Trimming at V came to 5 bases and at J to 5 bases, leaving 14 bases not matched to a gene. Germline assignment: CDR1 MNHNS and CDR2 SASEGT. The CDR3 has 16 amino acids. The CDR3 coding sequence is TGTGCCAGCAGTCCTGGGGGGTACAGGGGCACGTATGGCTACACCTTC. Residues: CASSPGGYRGTYGYTF.

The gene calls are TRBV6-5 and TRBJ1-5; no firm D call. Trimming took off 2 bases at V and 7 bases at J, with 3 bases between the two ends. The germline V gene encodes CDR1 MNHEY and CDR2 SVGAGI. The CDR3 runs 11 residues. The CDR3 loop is CASSYLQPQHF. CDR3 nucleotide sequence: TGTGCCAGCAGTTACCTCCAGCCCCAGCATTTT.

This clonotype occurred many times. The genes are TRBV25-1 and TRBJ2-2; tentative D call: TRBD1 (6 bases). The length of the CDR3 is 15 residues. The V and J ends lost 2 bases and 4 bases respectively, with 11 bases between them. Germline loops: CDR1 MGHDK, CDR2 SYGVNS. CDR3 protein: CASSEGGWSTGELFF. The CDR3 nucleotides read TGTGCCAGCAGTGAAGGGGGCTGGAGCACCGGGGAGCTGTTTTTT.

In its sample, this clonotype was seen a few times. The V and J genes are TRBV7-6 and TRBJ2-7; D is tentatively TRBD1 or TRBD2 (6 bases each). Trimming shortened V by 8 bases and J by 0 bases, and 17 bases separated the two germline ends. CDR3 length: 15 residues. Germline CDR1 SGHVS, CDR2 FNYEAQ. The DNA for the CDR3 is TGTGCCAGCCAAGAAGGGGGGCCAGGCTCCTACGAGCAGTACTTC. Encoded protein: CASQEGGPGSYEQYF.

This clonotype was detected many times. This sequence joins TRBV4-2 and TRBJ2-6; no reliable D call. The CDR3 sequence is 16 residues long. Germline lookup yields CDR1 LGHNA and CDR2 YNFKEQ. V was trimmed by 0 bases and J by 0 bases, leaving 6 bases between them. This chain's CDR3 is CASSQEKSSGANVLTF. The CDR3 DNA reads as TGTGCCAGCAGCCAAGAAAAAAGCTCTGGGGCCAACGTCCTGACTTTC.

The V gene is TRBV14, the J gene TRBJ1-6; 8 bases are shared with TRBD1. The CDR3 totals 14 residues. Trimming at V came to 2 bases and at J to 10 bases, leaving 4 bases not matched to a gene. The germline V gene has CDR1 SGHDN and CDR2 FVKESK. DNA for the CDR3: TGTGCCAGCAGCCAAAGGACAGGGAAATCACCCCTCCACTTT. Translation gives CASSQRTGKSPLHF.

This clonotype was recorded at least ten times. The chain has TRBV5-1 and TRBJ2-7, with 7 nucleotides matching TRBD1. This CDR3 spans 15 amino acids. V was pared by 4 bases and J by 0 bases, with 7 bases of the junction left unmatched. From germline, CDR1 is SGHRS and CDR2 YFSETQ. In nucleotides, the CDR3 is TGCGCCAGCAGCCCCGGGACAGAAAGCTCCTACGAGCAGTACTTC. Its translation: CASSPGTESSYEQYF.

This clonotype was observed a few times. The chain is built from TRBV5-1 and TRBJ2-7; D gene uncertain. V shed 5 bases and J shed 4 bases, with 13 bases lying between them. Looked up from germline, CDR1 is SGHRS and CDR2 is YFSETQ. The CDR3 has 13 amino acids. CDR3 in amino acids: CASRRSDGYEQYF. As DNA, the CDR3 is TGCGCCAGCAGGAGATCGGACGGATACGAGCAGTACTTC. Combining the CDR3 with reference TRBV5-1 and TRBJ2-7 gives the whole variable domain KAGVTQTPRYLIKTRGQQVTLSCSPISGHRSVSWYQQTPGQGLQFLFEYFSETQRNKGNFPGRFSGRQFSNSRSEMNVSTLELGDSALYLCASRRSDGYEQYFGPGTRLTVT.

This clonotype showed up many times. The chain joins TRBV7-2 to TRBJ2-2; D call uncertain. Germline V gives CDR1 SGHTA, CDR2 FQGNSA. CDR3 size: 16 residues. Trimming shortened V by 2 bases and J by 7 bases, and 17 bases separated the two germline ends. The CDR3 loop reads CASSLMVLSEVGELFF. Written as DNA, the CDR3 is TGTGCCAGCAGCTTAATGGTGTTGTCGGAAGTCGGGGAGCTGTTTTTT.

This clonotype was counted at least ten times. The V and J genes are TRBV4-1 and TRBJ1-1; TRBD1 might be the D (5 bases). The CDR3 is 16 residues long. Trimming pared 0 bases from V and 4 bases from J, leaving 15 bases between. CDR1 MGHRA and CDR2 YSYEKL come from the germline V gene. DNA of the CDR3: TGCGCCAGCAGCCAAGATGGGCAGGGAAGGGGCACTGAAGCTTTCTTT. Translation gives CASSQDGQGRGTEAFF.

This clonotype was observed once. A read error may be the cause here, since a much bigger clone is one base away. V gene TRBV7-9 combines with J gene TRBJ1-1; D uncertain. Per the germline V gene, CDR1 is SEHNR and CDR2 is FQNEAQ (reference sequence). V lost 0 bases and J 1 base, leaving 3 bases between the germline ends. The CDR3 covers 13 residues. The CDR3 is CASSLAQNTEAFF. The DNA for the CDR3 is TGTGCCAGCAGCTTAGCCCAGAACACTGAAGCTTTCTTT.

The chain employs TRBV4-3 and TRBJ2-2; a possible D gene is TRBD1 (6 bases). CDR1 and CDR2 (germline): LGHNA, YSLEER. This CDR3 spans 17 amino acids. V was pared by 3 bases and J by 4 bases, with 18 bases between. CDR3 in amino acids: CASSQDSLSRGTGELFF. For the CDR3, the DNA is TGCGCCAGCAGCCAGGACAGTCTCTCTAGAGGCACCGGGGAGCTGTTTTTT.

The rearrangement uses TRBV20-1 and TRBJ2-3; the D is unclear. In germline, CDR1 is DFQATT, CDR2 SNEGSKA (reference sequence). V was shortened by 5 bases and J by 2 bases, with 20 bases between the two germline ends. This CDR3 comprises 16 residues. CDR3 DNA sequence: TGCAGTGCTGCTTTGATGGCTGGGAATCCCACAGATACGCAGTATTTT. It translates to CSAALMAGNPTDTQYF.

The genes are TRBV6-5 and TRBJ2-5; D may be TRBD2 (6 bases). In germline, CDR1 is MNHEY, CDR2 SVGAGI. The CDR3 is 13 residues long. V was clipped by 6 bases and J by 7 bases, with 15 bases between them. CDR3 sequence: CASREGLAGTQYF. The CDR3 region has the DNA TGTGCCAGCAGGGAGGGACTGGCAGGGACCCAGTACTTC.

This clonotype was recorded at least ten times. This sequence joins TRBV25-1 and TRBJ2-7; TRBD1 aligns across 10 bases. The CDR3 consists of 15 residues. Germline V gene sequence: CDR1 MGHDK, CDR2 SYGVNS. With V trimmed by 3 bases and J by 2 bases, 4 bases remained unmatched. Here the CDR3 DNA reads TGTGCCAGCAGTGAGGACAGGGGGTCAACCTACGAGCAGTACTTC. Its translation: CASSEDRGSTYEQYF.

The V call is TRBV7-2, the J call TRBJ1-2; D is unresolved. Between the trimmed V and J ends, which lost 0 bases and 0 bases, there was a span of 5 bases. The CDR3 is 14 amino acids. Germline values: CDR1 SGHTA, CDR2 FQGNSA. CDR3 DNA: TGTGCCAGCAGCTTAGCGTCGACTAACTATGGCTACACCTTC. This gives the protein CASSLASTNYGYTF.

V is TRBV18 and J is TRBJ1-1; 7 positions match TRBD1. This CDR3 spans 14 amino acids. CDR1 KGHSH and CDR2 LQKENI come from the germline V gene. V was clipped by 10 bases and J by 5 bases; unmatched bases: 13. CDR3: CATSPFTGDTEAFF. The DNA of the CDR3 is TGTGCCACCTCTCCCTTTACAGGGGATACTGAAGCTTTCTTT.